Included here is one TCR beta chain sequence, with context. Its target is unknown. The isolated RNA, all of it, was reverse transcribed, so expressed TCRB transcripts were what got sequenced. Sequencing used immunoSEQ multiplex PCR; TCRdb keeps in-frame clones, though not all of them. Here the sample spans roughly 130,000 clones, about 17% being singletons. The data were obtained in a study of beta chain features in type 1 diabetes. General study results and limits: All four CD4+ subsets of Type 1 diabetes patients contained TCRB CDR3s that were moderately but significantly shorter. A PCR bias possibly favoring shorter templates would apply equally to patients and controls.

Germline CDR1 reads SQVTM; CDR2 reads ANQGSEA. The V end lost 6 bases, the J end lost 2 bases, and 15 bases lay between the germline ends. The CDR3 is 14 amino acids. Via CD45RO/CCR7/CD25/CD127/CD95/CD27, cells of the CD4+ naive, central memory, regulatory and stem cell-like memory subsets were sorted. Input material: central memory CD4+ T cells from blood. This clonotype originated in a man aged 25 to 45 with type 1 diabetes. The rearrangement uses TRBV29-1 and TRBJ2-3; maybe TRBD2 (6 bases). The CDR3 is CSVALAFLTDTQYF. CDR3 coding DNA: TGCAGCGTCGCTCTAGCGTTTCTCACAGATACGCAGTATTTT.